The clone carrying this TCR beta chain qualifies as medium-sized. At the DNA level, this CDR3 is encoded by other sequences in the same sample as well. Clones were sequenced by immunoSEQ multiplex PCR, and TCRdb holds only the in-frame ones, with some missing. There are roughly 48,000 clones in the sample; over 80% occur only once, and about 1% lies in the top ten. This sample was taken from a study of OX40 agonist ivuxolimab in advanced cancers. For the study at large: Prior anti-PD-1, anti-PD-L1 or anti-CTLA-4 therapy was allowed; approximately 41% had some.

The germline gives CDR1 SGHTA, CDR2 FQGNSA. The CDR3 spans 14 residues. V was pared by 3 bases and J by 4 bases, with 3 bases of the junction left unmatched. This receptor was taken from an adult with an advanced solid tumor such as melanoma, head and neck, liver or kidney cancer. The starting material was CD4+ or CD8+ T cells sorted from blood, obtained in a trial of the OX40 agonist ivuxolimab. V and J are TRBV7-2 and TRBJ2-5; 9 bases align to TRBD2. CDR3 region: CASSFGGGAETQYF. The CDR3 region has the DNA TGTGCCAGCAGCTTTGGCGGGGGGGCAGAGACCCAGTACTTC.